Presented here are 6 T cell receptor beta chains from one specimen sequenced in a study of TIL therapy for anti-PD-1-resistant metastatic lung cancer. The time point here: pre-treatment sample, taken before nivolumab and TIL therapy. The libraries were made with immunoSEQ v3. Clones were sequenced by immunoSEQ multiplex PCR, and TCRdb holds only the in-frame ones, with some missing. The sample shows under 65,000 clones, approximately 78% of them seen only once. The source was blood, collected at baseline. The receptors stem from a person between 25 and 80 years old with non-small cell lung cancer.

The CDR3 nucleotides are TGTGCCAGCATAATACCACGAGCGGTCGAAGCTTTCTTT. Translating it yields CASIIPRAVEAFF. The chain has TRBV2 and TRBJ1-1; no definite D call. The CDR3 runs 13 residues. The V and J ends lost 7 bases and 8 bases respectively, with 17 bases between them. CDR1 is SNHLY and CDR2 is FYNNEI in the germline V gene.

This chain connects TRBV2 to TRBJ2-4, with D unresolved. V dropped 7 bases and J dropped 0 bases, with 10 bases sitting between them. CDR1 and CDR2 from the germline V gene are SNHLY and FYNNEI. The CDR3 is 14 residues long. For the CDR3, the DNA is TGTGCCAGCAAAGCGACTTTAGCCAAAAACATTCAGTACTTC. As protein: CASKATLAKNIQYF.

In its sample, this clone was seen a few times. This chain joins TRBV6-5 and TRBJ2-7; D is uncertain. The CDR3 spans 16 residues. The germline CDR1 and CDR2 sequences are MNHEY and SVGAGI. V lost 0 bases and J 3 bases, leaving 15 bases between the germline ends. The CDR3 sequence is CASSYSDSPTIYEQYF. Written as DNA, the CDR3 is TGTGCCAGCAGTTACTCTGACTCCCCGACCATCTACGAGCAGTACTTC.

CDR3 in amino acids: CASSQEWTGYEQYF. The CDR3 DNA reads as TGCGCCAGCAGCCAAGAATGGACAGGCTACGAGCAGTACTTC. V and J are TRBV4-3 and TRBJ2-7; 7 bases match TRBD1. The CDR3 is 14 residues long. V was clipped by 0 bases and J by 3 bases; unmatched bases: 2. Germline CDR1 is LGHNA and CDR2 is YSLEER.

The V gene is TRBV6-5, the J gene TRBJ2-7; D may be TRBD2 (5 bases). Trimming cost V 6 bases and J 5 bases, with 17 bases left between them. CDR1 is MNHEY and CDR2 is SVGAGI in the germline V gene. The CDR3 runs to 14 residues. CDR3 region: CASRHNTRLNEQYF. Written as DNA, the CDR3 is TGTGCCAGCAGGCATAACACGAGACTAAACGAGCAGTACTTC.

The sample holds many counts of this clone. The V gene is TRBV3-1 (or the pseudogene TRBV3-2), the J gene TRBJ2-7, with TRBD2 as a possible D gene (5 bases). Trimming stripped 3 bases from V and 4 bases from J, with 19 bases between. Germline CDR1 and CDR2: LGHDT and YNNKEL (reference sequence). The CDR3 runs 16 residues. The CDR3 DNA reads as TGTGCCAGCAGCCACCTTCTAGCAGCAGGACGGTACGAGCAGTACTTC. This codes for CASSHLLAAGRYEQYF.